A single sample is the source of the 8 T cell receptor beta chains below, sequenced in a study of T cells in localized non-small cell lung cancer (dated by TCRdb to the early 2020s). Libraries were made using the immunoSEQ multiplex PCR assay. In its TCRdb copy, this immuneACCESS table keeps in-frame sequences only and misses some clones. Where compared with another copy, unresolved V genes explain less than half of these, and the others have no known cause. The sample table lists tens of thousands of clones, about four fifths of them with a count of one. The top ten clonotypes cover approximately 2.8% of the sample. The sample consisted of peripheral blood, taken before any cancer treatment. The receptor source for this set is a man aged 35 to 70 with stage I lung adenocarcinoma.

V gene TRBV29-1 combines with J gene TRBJ2-5; 7 positions agree with TRBD2. This CDR3 contains 13 residues. From germline, CDR1 is SQVTM and CDR2 ANQGSEA. J was trimmed by 4 bases and V by 4 bases; bases with no gene match: 6. This CDR3 reads CSVGGGNRETQYF. DNA of the CDR3: TGCAGCGTTGGGGGGGGGAATCGAGAGACCCAGTACTTC.

The chain uses TRBV28 and TRBJ2-7, with 7 positions matching TRBD1. This CDR3 region has 15 residues. Germline CDR1 is MDHEN and CDR2 is SYDVKM. With V trimmed by 6 bases and J by 0 bases, 8 bases remained unmatched. This CDR3 reads CASSFRGMNSYEQYF. The CDR3, as DNA: TGTGCCAGCAGCTTCAGGGGGATGAACTCCTACGAGCAGTACTTC.

The chain has TRBV5-1 and TRBJ2-3; no reliable D call. The CDR3 consists of 15 residues. The V end lost 0 bases, the J end lost 2 bases, and 10 bases lay between the germline ends. Germline CDR1 is SGHRS and CDR2 is YFSETQ. CDR3 in amino acids: CASSLAGRTTDTQYF. CDR3 bases: TGCGCCAGCAGCTTGGCCGGCAGGACCACAGATACGCAGTATTTT.

The CDR3 DNA sequence: TGTGCCAGCTCACCAGGGCAGAATCAGCCCCAGCATTTT. The encoded protein is CASSPGQNQPQHF. The chain is built from TRBV18 and TRBJ1-5; D call uncertain. This CDR3 comprises 13 residues. From germline, CDR1 is KGHSH and CDR2 LQKENI. V shed 2 bases and J shed 4 bases, with 6 bases lying between them.

The chain uses TRBV19 and TRBJ1-5, with D uncertain. Germline V CDR1 and CDR2: LNHDA, SQIVND (reference sequence). Deletions cut 3 bases from V and 7 bases from J, with 16 bases between. This CDR3 region has 15 residues. The chain's CDR3 is CASSIRTTWAQPQHF. DNA for the CDR3: TGTGCCAGTAGTATTAGGACGACGTGGGCCCAGCCCCAGCATTTT.

This chain uses TRBV5-1 with TRBJ2-3; unclear D gene. The V gene lost 0 bases and the J gene lost 4 bases, with 6 bases spanning the gap. There are 13 residues in the CDR3. Germline CDR1 reads SGHRS; CDR2 reads YFSETQ. CDR3 in DNA: TGCGCCAGCAGCTTGGGGCCGGCAGATACGCAGTATTTT. This encodes CASSLGPADTQYF.

This sequence joins TRBV7-3 and TRBJ2-1; 8 bases match TRBD1. Germline-derived CDR1 and CDR2 are SGHTA and FQGTGA. V was pared by 5 bases and J by 2 bases, with 5 bases of the junction left unmatched. The CDR3 extends over 15 amino acids. CDR3 sequence (DNA): TGTGCCAGCAGCCCCGGGACAGGTCCCTACAATGAGCAGTTCTTC. Its translation: CASSPGTGPYNEQFF.

The V call is TRBV18, the J call TRBJ2-1; TRBD1 matches 10 bases. CDR1 is KGHSH and CDR2 is LQKENI in the germline V gene. The ends lost 6 bases at V and 10 bases at J; junction bases unmatched: 9. The CDR3 covers 14 residues. Here the CDR3 reads CASSPRTGGEEQFF. The CDR3, as DNA: TGTGCCAGCTCTCCCCGGACAGGGGGAGAAGAGCAGTTCTTC.